Each of the 21 T cell receptor beta chains below was sequenced from the same sample in a study of T-cell reconstitution after alpha-beta-depleted transplantation in children. Library preparation (for TCRbeta) was performed with unique molecular identifiers. TCRdb reprocessed the PCR reads via MiXCR and lists one record per CDR3 protein. The table has a few hundred thousand distinct CDR3 sequences, around 12% seen once. Sample: PBMCs from the stem cell graft donor, taken from the stem cell graft. Every receptor here comes from a human donor who donated a stem cell graft to a child with combined immunodeficiency.

V is TRBV5-5 and J is TRBJ1-5; tentative D call: TRBD1 (6 bases). V lost 1 base and J lost 5, with 10 bases in between. Germline CDR1 SGHKS, CDR2 YYEKEE (reference sequence). The CDR3 has 14 residues. CDR3 residues: CASSLTGWDQPQHF. The DNA of the CDR3 is TGTGCCAGCAGCTTGACAGGGTGGGATCAGCCCCAGCATTTT.

This clonotype came up a few times. The rearrangement links TRBV20-1 to TRBJ1-2; no definite D call. Trimming took off 0 bases at V and 2 bases at J, with 13 bases between the two ends. This CDR3 comprises 15 residues. Germline CDR1 and CDR2: DFQATT and SNEGSKA (reference sequence). The CDR3 DNA sequence: TGCAGTGCTAGAGAGGCTTTAAACCACAACTATGGCTACACCTTC. As protein: CSAREALNHNYGYTF.

For the CDR3, the DNA is TGTGCCAGCAGTTTAGATAGCCCCTTTTATAGCACAGATACGCAGTATTTT. It specifies CASSLDSPFYSTDTQYF. The genes are TRBV12-3 or TRBV12-4 and TRBJ2-3; no reliable D call. The germline V and J ends were trimmed by 1 base and 0 bases, with 14 bases remaining between them. There are 17 residues in the CDR3.

This sequence joins TRBV20-1 and TRBJ2-7; D gene uncertain. Trimming removed 0 bases from V and 2 bases from J, with 14 bases in between. The CDR3 loop spans 15 amino acids. Germline assignment: CDR1 DFQATT and CDR2 SNEGSKA (reference sequence). The CDR3 DNA reads as TGCAGTGCTAGAGATCCCACGCTGGGGACCTACGAGCAGTACTTC. Its translation: CSARDPTLGTYEQYF.

This clonotype appeared once. The chain joins TRBV9 to TRBJ2-6; D uncertain. The CDR3 runs to 16 residues. Trimming removed 4 bases at V and 0 bases at J, with 11 bases between. Germline V gene sequence: CDR1 SGDLS, CDR2 YYNGEE. The CDR3 loop reads CASSLRGYSGANVLTF. The CDR3 coding sequence is TGTGCCAGCAGCTTACGCGGTTACTCTGGGGCCAACGTCCTGACTTTC.

The sample holds many counts of this clonotype. The V and J genes are TRBV27 and TRBJ2-1; unclear D gene. The CDR3 is 13 amino acids. Germline assignment: CDR1 MNHEY and CDR2 SMNVEV (reference sequence). The ends were cut back, 5 bases at V and 10 bases at J, with 15 bases in the middle. The CDR3 nucleotides are TGTGCCAGCAGTGTAAACCTCTTTGCGGAGCAGTTCTTC. This gives the protein CASSVNLFAEQFF.

This clonotype was counted at least ten times. The rearrangement joins TRBV9 to TRBJ2-7; 12 bases are shared with TRBD2. The junction had 2 bases not matched to a gene; V was cut back by 2 bases and J by 5 bases. The CDR3 is 14 residues long. CDR1 and CDR2 (germline): SGDLS, YYNGEE. CDR3 loop: CASSVTSGGHEQYF. CDR3 bases: TGTGCCAGCAGCGTCACTAGCGGGGGGCACGAGCAGTACTTC.

This sequence joins TRBV11-1 and TRBJ2-2; 7 nucleotides match TRBD1. The CDR3 is made up of 15 amino acids. The V gene end was trimmed by 5 bases and the J gene end by 0 bases; junction bases not matched to a gene: 3. Per germline, CDR1 SGHAT and CDR2 FQDESV (reference sequence). The CDR3 region is CASSNGQANTGELFF. The CDR3 region has the DNA TGTGCCAGCAGCAACGGACAGGCGAACACCGGGGAGCTGTTTTTT. The entire variable domain, with the rest obtained from reference TRBV11-1 and TRBJ2-2, is as follows: EAEVAQSPRYKITEKSQAVAFWCDPISGHATLYWYRQILGQGPELLVQFQDESVVDDSQLPKDRFSAERLKGVDSTLKIQPAELGDSAMYLCASSNGQANTGELFFGEGSRLTVL.

This rearrangement joins TRBV30 to TRBJ2-3; D possibly corresponds to TRBD2 (5 bases). This CDR3 has 15 residues. Looked up from germline, CDR1 is GTSNPN and CDR2 is SVGIG (reference sequence). Trimming took 2 bases from V and 0 from J, leaving 12 bases between them. The CDR3 bases are TGTGCCTGGAGTAACAGCGGAGTTAGCACAGATACGCAGTATTTT. Translated, it gives CAWSNSGVSTDTQYF. Full variable domain (outside the CDR3, taken from reference TRBV30 and TRBJ2-3): SQTIHQWPATLVQPVGSPLSLECTVEGTSNPNLYWYRQAAGRGLQLLFYSVGIGQISSEVPQNLSASRPQDRQFILSSKKLLLSDSGFYLCAWSNSGVSTDTQYFGPGTRLTVL.

This clonotype was seen a handful of times. V is TRBV6-1 and J is TRBJ2-3; tentatively, D is TRBD1 or TRBD2 (5 bases each). This CDR3 is built from 15 residues. Trimming removed 6 bases at V and 5 bases at J, with 18 bases between. Germline V gives CDR1 MNHNS, CDR2 SASEGT. CDR3 residues: CASSRDPGGKDTQYF. CDR3 coding DNA: TGTGCCAGCAGCCGGGACCCCGGAGGCAAAGATACGCAGTATTTT.

The genes are TRBV12-5 and TRBJ2-6; a possible D gene is TRBD1 (5 bases). Per the germline V gene, CDR1 is LGHNT and CDR2 is FRNRAP. V was cut by 1 base and J by 2 bases, with 9 bases left in between. The CDR3 contains 16 residues. As DNA, the CDR3 is TGTGCTAGTGGTTTGGGGGGCAGCGCTGGGGCCAACGTCCTGACTTTC. Translated: CASGLGGSAGANVLTF.

The chain has TRBV2 and TRBJ2-1, with a possible D match to TRBD2 (7 bases). The germline V gene encodes CDR1 SNHLY and CDR2 FYNNEI. V was pared by 8 bases and J by 2 bases, with 13 bases between. The CDR3 is 14 amino acids. CDR3 in DNA: TGTGCCAGCGGGGGGGGCGGGGCCTACAATGAGCAGTTCTTC. Translating gives CASGGGGAYNEQFF.

This clonotype was seen a few times. The chain recombines TRBV20-1 with TRBJ2-7, with a weak D call TRBD2 (6 bases). The germline V and J ends were trimmed by 0 bases and 3 bases, with 15 bases remaining between them. Germline CDR1 is DFQATT and CDR2 is SNEGSKA (reference sequence). The CDR3 extends over 15 amino acids. CDR3 amino acids: CSARERRGPLYEQYF. CDR3 DNA: TGCAGTGCTAGAGAACGGAGGGGCCCCCTCTACGAGCAGTACTTC.

The chain joins TRBV2 to TRBJ2-1, with 11 nucleotides matching TRBD2. This CDR3 comprises 15 residues. Germline V gene sequence: CDR1 SNHLY, CDR2 FYNNEI. Germline trimming cut 8 bases from V and 4 bases from J; bases unmatched to any gene: 7. The CDR3 sequence: CASRKGLAAYNEQFF. The CDR3 DNA reads as TGTGCCAGCCGGAAGGGACTAGCGGCTTACAATGAGCAGTTCTTC.

This clonotype was detected a few times. The J gene is TRBJ2-7, the V gene TRBV5-1, with TRBD2 matching 12 bases. The CDR3 is made up of 15 amino acids. With V trimmed by 4 bases and J by 3 bases, 5 bases remained unmatched. Per germline, CDR1 SGHRS and CDR2 YFSETQ. The CDR3 nucleotides are TGCGCCAGCAGCGGGGCGACTAGCGGGAGCTACGAGCAGTACTTC. Protein sequence: CASSGATSGSYEQYF. Looking up the rest from reference TRBV5-1 and TRBJ2-7 gives the full variable domain: KAGVTQTPRYLIKTRGQQVTLSCSPISGHRSVSWYQQTPGQGLQFLFEYFSETQRNKGNFPGRFSGRQFSNSRSEMNVSTLELGDSALYLCASSGATSGSYEQYFGPGTRLTVT.

This clonotype was observed at least ten times. The CDR3 sequence: CASSQEMADSGNTIYF. In nucleotides, the CDR3 is TGTGCCAGCAGCCAAGAAATGGCGGACTCTGGAAACACCATATATTTT. The chain is built from TRBV3-1 and TRBJ1-3; D not certain. The germline V gene encodes CDR1 LGHDT and CDR2 YNNKEL (reference sequence). V lost 0 bases and J lost 0, with 9 bases in between. The CDR3 is made up of 16 amino acids.

The chain couples TRBV5-1 to TRBJ2-5, with 9 bases aligning to TRBD1. The CDR3 is made up of 15 amino acids. The V gene's germline CDR1 is SGHRS and CDR2 YFSETQ. The V segment lost 3 bases and the J segment 4 bases; nucleotides outside the gene matches: 7. CDR3 region: CASSSWTGEGETQYF. The CDR3 coding sequence is TGCGCCAGCAGCTCCTGGACAGGGGAGGGAGAGACCCAGTACTTC.

This clonotype appeared a few times. The chain couples TRBV12-3 or TRBV12-4 to TRBJ2-3, with 7 bases fitting TRBD1. The CDR3 extends over 14 amino acids. With 3 bases clipped from V and 4 bases from J, the junction kept 4 bases outside the gene matches. The CDR3: CASSFTGAADTQYF. Written as DNA, the CDR3 is TGTGCCAGCAGTTTCACAGGGGCCGCAGATACGCAGTATTTT.

This clonotype was observed a few times. The J gene is TRBJ2-3, the V gene TRBV7-6, with 12 bases fitting TRBD2. Per germline, CDR1 SGHVS and CDR2 FNYEAQ. The CDR3 covers 15 residues. Trimming took 5 bases from V and 8 from J; bases not matched to a gene: 8. As DNA, the CDR3 is TGTGCCAGCAGCCGACTAGCGGGAGATGAGTGTACGCAGTATTTT. Amino acids: CASSRLAGDECTQYF.

V gene TRBV6-1 combines with J gene TRBJ2-1, with D perhaps being TRBD1 or TRBD2 (6 bases each). Germline values: CDR1 MNHNS, CDR2 SASEGT. CDR3 length: 16 amino acids. The ends were cut back, 5 bases at V and 4 bases at J, with 18 bases in the middle. The CDR3 here is CASSRSGGQGYNEQFF. CDR3 sequence (DNA): TGTGCCAGCAGTCGGTCTGGAGGGCAGGGGTACAATGAGCAGTTCTTC.

This clonotype was counted many times. The V and J genes are TRBV29-1 and TRBJ2-7; TRBD2 might be the D (6 bases). The V end lost 4 bases, the J end lost 5 bases, and 9 bases lay between the germline ends. CDR1 SQVTM and CDR2 ANQGSEA come from the germline V gene. The CDR3 contains 11 residues. The CDR3, as DNA: TGCAGCGTTGTATCGGGAGACGAGCAGTACTTC. Protein product: CSVVSGDEQYF.